This passage covers 14 T cell receptor beta chains from one sample sequenced in a study of T cell responses to AZD1222 COVID-19 vaccine. The method was immunoSEQ multiplex PCR; TCRdb's version includes in-frame clones alone and lacks a portion of them. The sample holds some 100,000 clones, roughly 88% seen once. Sequences were derived from peripheral blood, sampled on day 0 of AZD1222 vaccination. These receptors all stem from an adult in good health.

The CDR3 protein is CASSQAGQGNYGYTF. The CDR3, as DNA: TGCGCCAGCAGCCAAGCGGGACAAGGAAACTATGGCTACACCTTC. V is TRBV4-1 and J is TRBJ1-2, with a tentative D call TRBD1 (6 bases). Germline V gives CDR1 MGHRA, CDR2 YSYEKL. The V gene lost 1 base and the J gene lost 2 bases, with 11 bases spanning the gap. CDR3 length: 15 amino acids.

V is TRBV19 and J is TRBJ2-1; D is possibly TRBD1 or TRBD2 (5 bases each). The V end lost 6 bases, the J end lost 6 bases, and 18 bases lay between the germline ends. CDR3 length: 15 residues. Germline V gene lookup returns CDR1 LNHDA and CDR2 SQIVND (reference sequence). CDR3 nucleotide sequence: TGTGCCAGTAGCCGGGACGGCAATAGGGGCAATGAGCAGTTCTTC. It specifies CASSRDGNRGNEQFF.

The rearrangement links TRBV7-7 to TRBJ2-2; D is undetermined. V was pared by 5 bases and J by 1 base, with 14 bases between. Per germline, CDR1 SSHAT and CDR2 FNYEAQ (reference sequence). The CDR3 contains 16 residues. In DNA, the CDR3 is TGTGCCAGCAGCGACCGACAAATCCAGAACACCGGGGAGCTGTTTTTT. Its protein is CASSDRQIQNTGELFF.

The chain joins TRBV5-6 to TRBJ1-2; D possibly corresponds to TRBD1 (6 bases). The CDR3 spans 15 residues. Trimming took 0 bases from V and 2 from J, leaving 11 bases between them. CDR1 and CDR2 from the germline V gene are SGHDT and YYEEEE. The chain's CDR3 is CASSLGRQGNYGYTF. CDR3 nucleotide sequence: TGTGCCAGCAGCTTGGGTCGGCAGGGGAACTATGGCTACACCTTC. Complete variable domain (other parts from reference TRBV5-6 and TRBJ1-2): DAGVTQSPTHLIKTRGQQVTLRCSPKSGHDTVSWYQQALGQGPQFIFQYYEEEERQRGNFPDRFSGHQFPNYSSELNVNALLLGDSALYLCASSLGRQGNYGYTFGSGTRLTVV.

The CDR3 loop reads CASSLLGQGAFGYTF. Written as DNA, the CDR3 is TGTGCCAGCAGTTTGCTGGGACAGGGGGCTTTTGGCTACACCTTC. The chain joins TRBV6-5 to TRBJ1-2; TRBD1 matches at 12 bases. Losses at the gene ends were 4 bases for V and 7 bases for J; bases not matched to a gene: 7. Germline V gene sequence: CDR1 MNHEY, CDR2 SVGAGI. There are 15 residues in the CDR3.

Turning to this clone: The junction differs from germline at one of its ends, possibly a read error. The chain couples TRBV9 to TRBJ2-2; the D is unclear. Germline CDR1 is SGDLS and CDR2 is YYNGEE. This CDR3 comprises 13 residues. The DNA for the CDR3 is TGTGCCAGCAGCTCAGATAACACCAGGGAGCTGTTTTTT. Translating it yields CASSSDNTRELFF.

The chain carries TRBV5-1 and TRBJ1-1; 9 positions agree with TRBD1. V lost 3 bases, J lost 3 bases, and 3 bases stayed unmatched. CDR1 and CDR2 (germline): SGHRS, YFSETQ. This CDR3 has 14 amino acids. The CDR3 region is CASSSGTGYTEAFF. The CDR3 DNA reads as TGCGCCAGCAGCTCCGGGACAGGGTACACTGAAGCTTTCTTT.

The chain joins TRBV3-1 (or the pseudogene TRBV3-2) to TRBJ1-1; the D is unclear. V was cut by 2 bases and J by 4 bases, with 11 bases left in between. This CDR3 comprises 14 residues. Germline values: CDR1 LGHDT, CDR2 YNNKEL (reference sequence). This chain's CDR3 is CASSQSREVTEAFF. CDR3 nucleotides: TGTGCCAGCAGCCAAAGTCGGGAGGTCACTGAAGCTTTCTTT.

The chain recombines TRBV2 with TRBJ1-4; D is ambiguous. CDR1 is SNHLY and CDR2 is FYNNEI in the germline V gene. Trimming took 4 bases from V and 3 from J, leaving 15 bases between them. CDR3 length: 16 amino acids. The CDR3 reads CASSGSPPRPNEKLFF. CDR3 nucleotides: TGTGCCAGCAGTGGATCACCGCCGCGGCCTAATGAAAAACTGTTTTTT.

The CDR3 sequence: CASTRRPLTDTQYF. The CDR3 region has the DNA TGTGCCAGCACCCGCAGGCCCCTCACAGATACGCAGTATTTT. The chain employs TRBV2 and TRBJ2-3; D gene ambiguous. V shed 7 bases and J shed 2 bases, with 13 bases lying between them. The germline CDR1 and CDR2 sequences are SNHLY and FYNNEI. CDR3 size: 14 residues.

The V gene is TRBV6-5, the J gene TRBJ2-3; 7 positions match TRBD1. CDR1 is MNHEY and CDR2 is SVGAGI in the germline V gene. Trimming at V came to 6 bases and at J to 4 bases, leaving 10 bases not matched to a gene. The CDR3 has 15 residues. The CDR3 loop is CASSNTGELPDTQYF. CDR3 nucleotides: TGTGCCAGCAGCAATACAGGGGAACTCCCAGATACGCAGTATTTT.

V and J are TRBV5-5 and TRBJ1-5; D is ambiguous. V was shortened by 4 bases and J by 0 bases, with 14 bases between the two germline ends. Germline lookup yields CDR1 SGHKS and CDR2 YYEKEE (reference sequence). The CDR3 spans 16 residues. The CDR3 sequence: CASSPRVTASNQPQHF. The CDR3 DNA sequence: TGTGCCAGCAGCCCCCGAGTCACCGCTAGCAATCAGCCCCAGCATTTT.

The V call is TRBV4-3, the J call TRBJ1-6, with TRBD1 matching 10 bases. The CDR3 consists of 14 residues. V was clipped by 3 bases and J by 7 bases; unmatched bases: 0. Germline CDR1 and CDR2: LGHNA and YSLEER. The CDR3 is CASSQTGGNSPLHF. CDR3 DNA: TGCGCCAGCAGCCAGACAGGGGGCAATTCACCCCTCCACTTT.

The chain recombines TRBV3-1 (or the pseudogene TRBV3-2) with TRBJ2-3; perhaps TRBD2 as D (6 bases). The CDR3 has 15 residues. Trimming left V 4 bases short and J 2 bases short, with 13 bases between. Germline values: CDR1 LGHDT, CDR2 YNNKEL (reference sequence). The DNA of the CDR3 is TGTGCCAGCAGCCGGTTCGGGACTTTCACAGATACGCAGTATTTT. It translates to CASSRFGTFTDTQYF.